This entry lists 5 T cell receptor beta chains sequenced from one sample in a study of a mutant IDH1 vaccine in newly diagnosed glioma. Sequencing used immunoSEQ multiplex PCR; TCRdb keeps in-frame clones, though not all of them. The sample shows almost 85,000 clones, roughly 85% of them seen only once. Time point denoted: week 23, last vaccination. The vaccine gave 300 ug of a 20-mer mutant IDH1 peptide subcutaneously per dose. Their target antigens are unknown. The input for sequencing was PBMCs, taken from a glioma patient whose treatment included an IDH1 peptide vaccine. Receptor source: a man aged 25-45 years with glioma. Some clones in this sample may be carry-over from other donors' samples.

The chain couples TRBV7-6 to TRBJ2-1; D perhaps matches TRBD1 (6 bases). The ends were cut back, 1 base at V and 2 bases at J, with 9 bases in the middle. Looked up from germline, CDR1 is SGHVS and CDR2 is FNYEAQ. The CDR3 totals 15 residues. The CDR3 is CASSLVGGPYNEQFF. The CDR3 nucleotides are TGTGCCAGCAGCTTAGTAGGGGGTCCCTACAATGAGCAGTTCTTC.

This chain's CDR3 is CASSLSEDSFYSNQPQHF. CDR3 coding DNA: TGTGCCAGCAGTTTATCGGAGGACAGCTTCTATAGCAATCAGCCCCAGCATTTT. The V gene is TRBV27, the J gene TRBJ1-5; D may be TRBD1 (6 bases). The CDR3 totals 18 residues. CDR1 and CDR2 from the germline V gene are MNHEY and SMNVEV (reference sequence). Trimming left V 0 bases short and J 0 bases short, with 15 bases between.

Here the CDR3 DNA reads TGTGCCAGCGAGACTAGCGGGAGGGCGGATACGCAGTATTTT. This encodes CASETSGRADTQYF. The gene calls are TRBV28 and TRBJ2-3, with 14 bases aligning to TRBD2. V lost 8 bases and J lost 6; bases outside the gene matches: 4. Germline V CDR1 and CDR2: MDHEN, SYDVKM. The CDR3 totals 14 residues.

The CDR3 protein is CASSIRPFDEQYF. The CDR3 DNA reads TGTGCCAGTAGTATTCGACCATTCGACGAGCAGTACTTC. This chain links TRBV19 with TRBJ2-7; D gene unclear. The CDR3 is 13 amino acids. Per the germline V gene, CDR1 is LNHDA and CDR2 is SQIVND (reference sequence). Trimming shortened V by 3 bases and J by 5 bases, and 11 bases separated the two germline ends. Based on the CDR3 plus reference TRBV19 and TRBJ2-7, the full variable domain is DGGITQSPKYLFRKEGQNVTLSCEQNLNHDAMYWYRQDPGQGLRLIYYSQIVNDFQKGDIAEGYSVSREKKESFPLTVTSAQKNPTAFYLCASSIRPFDEQYFGPGTRLTVT.

CDR3 nucleotides: TGTGCCAGCAGTTACTCGGACAGGGATGGGAACAATGAGCAGTTCTTC. It is translated as CASSYSDRDGNNEQFF. J is TRBJ2-1 and V is TRBV6-5; 8 bases are a match to TRBD1. Germline V gene sequence: CDR1 MNHEY, CDR2 SVGAGI. The CDR3 has 16 residues. J was trimmed by 5 bases and V by 0 bases; bases with no gene match: 6.